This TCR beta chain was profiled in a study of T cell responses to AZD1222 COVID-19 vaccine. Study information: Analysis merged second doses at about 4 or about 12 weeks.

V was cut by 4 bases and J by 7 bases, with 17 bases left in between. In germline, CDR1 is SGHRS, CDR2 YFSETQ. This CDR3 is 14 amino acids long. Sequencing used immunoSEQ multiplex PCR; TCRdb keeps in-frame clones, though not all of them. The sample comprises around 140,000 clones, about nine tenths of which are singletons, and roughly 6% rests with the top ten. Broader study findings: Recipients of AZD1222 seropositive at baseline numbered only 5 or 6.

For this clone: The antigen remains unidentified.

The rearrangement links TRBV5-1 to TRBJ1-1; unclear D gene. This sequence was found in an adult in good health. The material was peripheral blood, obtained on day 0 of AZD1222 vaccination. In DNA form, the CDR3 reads TGCGCCAGCAGCCCGGACCGAGTCGGTGGTGAAGCTTTCTTT. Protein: CASSPDRVGGEAFF.